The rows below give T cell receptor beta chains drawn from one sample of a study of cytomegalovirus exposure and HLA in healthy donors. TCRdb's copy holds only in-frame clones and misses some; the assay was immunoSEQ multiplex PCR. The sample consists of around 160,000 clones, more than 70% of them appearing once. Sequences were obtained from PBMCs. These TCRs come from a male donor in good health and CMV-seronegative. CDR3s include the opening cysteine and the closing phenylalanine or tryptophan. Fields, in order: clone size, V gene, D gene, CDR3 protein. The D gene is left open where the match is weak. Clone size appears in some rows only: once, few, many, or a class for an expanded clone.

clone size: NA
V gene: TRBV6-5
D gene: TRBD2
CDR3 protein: CASAAASSGRYEQYF

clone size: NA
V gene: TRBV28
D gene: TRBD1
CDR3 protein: CASSPPPGQGPGELFF

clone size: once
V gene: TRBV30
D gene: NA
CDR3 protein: CALTRGGYYEQYF

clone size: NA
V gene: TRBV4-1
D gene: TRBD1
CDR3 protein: CASSHPGQGDTDTQYF

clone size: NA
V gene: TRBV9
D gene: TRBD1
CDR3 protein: CASRAGTGDGYTF

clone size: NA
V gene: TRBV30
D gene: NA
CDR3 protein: CAWSVFSGGSQPQHF

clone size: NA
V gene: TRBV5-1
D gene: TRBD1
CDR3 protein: CASSSGQGFDEQYF

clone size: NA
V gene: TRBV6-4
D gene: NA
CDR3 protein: CASSGGTSGYTF

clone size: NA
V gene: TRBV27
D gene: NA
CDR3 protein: CASSLLGGAEKLFF

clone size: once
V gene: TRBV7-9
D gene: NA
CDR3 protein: CASSLGDSSYEQYF

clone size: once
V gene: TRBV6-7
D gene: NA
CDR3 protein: CASPQGPDSGELFF

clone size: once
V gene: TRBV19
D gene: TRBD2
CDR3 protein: CASTPRTSGAYEQYF

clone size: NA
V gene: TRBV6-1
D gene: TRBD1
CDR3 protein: CASSELGQGAIRVF

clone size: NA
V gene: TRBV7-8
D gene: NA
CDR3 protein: CASRLGRGVRGQGVEGNQPQHF

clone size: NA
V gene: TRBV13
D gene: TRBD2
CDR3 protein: CASSVGGGGGETQYF

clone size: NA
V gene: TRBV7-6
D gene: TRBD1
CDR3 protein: CASSLQGASYEQYF

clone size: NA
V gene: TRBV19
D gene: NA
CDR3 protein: CASSKNQQGVNTEAFF

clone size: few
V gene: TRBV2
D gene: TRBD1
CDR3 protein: CASSELGTGGGTEAFF

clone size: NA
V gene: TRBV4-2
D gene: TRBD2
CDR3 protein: CASSQDPTSGTNTGELFF

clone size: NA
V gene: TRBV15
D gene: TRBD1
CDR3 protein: CATGDRERNIQYF

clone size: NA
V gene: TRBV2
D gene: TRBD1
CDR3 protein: CASSSGTGGRYGYTF

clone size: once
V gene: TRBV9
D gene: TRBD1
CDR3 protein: CASSGIFTGGTEAFF

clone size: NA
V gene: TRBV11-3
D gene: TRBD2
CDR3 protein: CASSPGTSGRDTQYF

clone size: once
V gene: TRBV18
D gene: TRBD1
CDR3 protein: CASSPTGQERNGYTF

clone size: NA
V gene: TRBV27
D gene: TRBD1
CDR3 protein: CASSPGQGWYGYTF

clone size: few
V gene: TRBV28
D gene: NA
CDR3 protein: CASVGGKETQYF

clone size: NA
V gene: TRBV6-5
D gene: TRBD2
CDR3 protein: CASSRTSGRTLFF

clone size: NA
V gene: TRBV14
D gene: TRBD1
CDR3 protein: CASSSYRGADTQYF

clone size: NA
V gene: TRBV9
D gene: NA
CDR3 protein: CASSGETGNTGELFF